The 3 T cell receptor beta chains listed next were all sequenced from one sample in a study of cytomegalovirus exposure and HLA in healthy donors. Primers included in the PCR were 60 Vbeta and 13 Jbeta primers. TCRdb's table, derived via immunoSEQ multiplex PCR, lists solely in-frame clones and lacks some. The sample lists roughly 36,000 clones; 80% were seen once. The sequenced sample was PBMCs. The source is a male donor in good health and CMV-seronegative.

The chain carries TRBV30 and TRBJ2-5, with 8 positions matching TRBD2. Germline V lookup: CDR1 GTSNPN, CDR2 SVGIG (reference sequence). V shed 0 bases and J 3 bases; nucleotides not matched to a gene: 12. This CDR3 has 17 amino acids. CDR3 DNA: TGTGCCTGGAGTGTACTAGTCAGCGGGAGAACCGAAGAGACCCAGTACTTC. It translates to CAWSVLVSGRTEETQYF.

This chain connects TRBV6-1 to TRBJ1-5, with D unresolved. The CDR3 extends over 16 amino acids. Trimming shortened V by 4 bases and J by 4 bases, and 17 bases separated the two germline ends. Germline V gene data show CDR1 as MNHNS and CDR2 as SASEGT. As DNA, the CDR3 is TGTGCCAGCAGTGGGGCGGGATCAATCGGGAATCAGCCCCAGCATTTT. Residues: CASSGAGSIGNQPQHF.

This sequence joins TRBV9 and TRBJ1-5; D possibly corresponds to TRBD1 (5 bases). Germline-derived CDR1 and CDR2 are SGDLS and YYNGEE. The CDR3 is 15 residues long. Trimming removed 0 bases at V and 9 bases at J, with 16 bases between. CDR3 sequence (DNA): TGTGCCAGCAGCGTAGCCGGGGGGACCGGCTGGCCCCAGCATTTT. Protein: CASSVAGGTGWPQHF.